This T cell receptor (beta chain) comes out of a study of liver allograft versus peripheral blood T cells. Study-level background: Peripheral blood of the recipients supplied T cell receptor repertoires that were compared with those in transplanted livers.

Sample share makes this clonotype medium-sized (0.01 to 0.1%). Its matching antigen is unknown. Notes on the study in general: Repertoires of T cell receptors in liver allografts reportedly differed from peripheral blood repertoires.

TCRdb analysed the reads with MiXCR anew, one entry per CDR3 protein. The repertoire holds about 13,000 distinct CDR3 sequences, with under 20% as singletons. Germline values: CDR1 SGHTA, CDR2 FQGNSA. V was shortened by 3 bases and J by 0 bases, with 6 bases between the two germline ends. The CDR3 contains 15 residues. The sequence was obtained from a human patient who had a liver transplant. These T cells may partly come from the graft donor. The chain uses TRBV7-2 and TRBJ2-6; D unclear. The CDR3, as DNA: TGTGCCAGCAGCTTGAGACCCTCTGGGGCCAACGTCCTGACTTTC. It is translated as CASSLRPSGANVLTF. The variable domain in full, with the rest retrieved from reference TRBV7-2 and TRBJ2-6, is GAGVSQSPSNKVTEKGKDVELRCDPISGHTALYWYRQSLGQGLEFLIYFQGNSAPDKSGLPSDRFSAERTGGSVSTLTIQRTQQEDSAVYLCASSLRPSGANVLTFGAGSRLTVL.